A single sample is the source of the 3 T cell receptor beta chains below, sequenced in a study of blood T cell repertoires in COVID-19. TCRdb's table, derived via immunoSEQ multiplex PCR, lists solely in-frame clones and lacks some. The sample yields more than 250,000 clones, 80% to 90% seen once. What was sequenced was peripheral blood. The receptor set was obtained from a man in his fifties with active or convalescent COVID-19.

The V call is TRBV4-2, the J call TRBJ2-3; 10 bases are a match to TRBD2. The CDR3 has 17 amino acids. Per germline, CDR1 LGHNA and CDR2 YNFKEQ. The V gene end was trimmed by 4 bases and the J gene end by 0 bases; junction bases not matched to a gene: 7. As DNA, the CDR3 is TGTGCCAGCAGCCGTCCCCCACTAGCGGGAAGCACAGATACGCAGTATTTT. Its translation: CASSRPPLAGSTDTQYF.

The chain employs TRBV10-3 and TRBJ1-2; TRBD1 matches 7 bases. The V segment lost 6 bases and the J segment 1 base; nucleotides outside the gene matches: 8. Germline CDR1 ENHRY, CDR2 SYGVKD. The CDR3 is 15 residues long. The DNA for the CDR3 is TGTGCCATCAGAGAGACCGGACAGGTTAACTATGGCTACACCTTC. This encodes CAIRETGQVNYGYTF.

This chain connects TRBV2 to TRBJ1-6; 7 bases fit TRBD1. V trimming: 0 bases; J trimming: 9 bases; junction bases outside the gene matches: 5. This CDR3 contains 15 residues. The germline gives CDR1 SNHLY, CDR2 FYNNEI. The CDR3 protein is CASSEAWQGGSPLHF. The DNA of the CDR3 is TGTGCCAGCAGTGAAGCGTGGCAGGGGGGTTCACCCCTCCACTTT.